Below, 21 T cell receptor beta chains from the same sample are listed, as sequenced in a study of blood T cell repertoires in COVID-19. The assay was immunoSEQ multiplex PCR, and TCRdb's table has in-frame clones only and misses some. This table has just under 40,000 clones, 65% to 90% appearing once. Material: peripheral blood. These receptors all stem from a human donor in a cohort sampled during active COVID-19.

CDR3 sequence: CASHRSGIGELFF. The CDR3 bases are TGTGCCAGTCATCGGTCGGGTATCGGGGAGCTGTTTTTT. The V call is TRBV19, the J call TRBJ2-2; D is ambiguous. Germline V gene sequence: CDR1 LNHDA, CDR2 SQIVND (reference sequence). Trimming took off 8 bases at V and 7 bases at J, with 14 bases between the two ends. The CDR3 is made up of 13 amino acids.

This clone was recorded a few times. The genes are TRBV7-9 and TRBJ2-7, with a weak D call TRBD1 (6 bases). Germline CDR1 is SEHNR and CDR2 is FQNEAQ (reference sequence). CDR3 size: 11 residues. Between the trimmed V and J ends, which lost 2 bases and 7 bases, there was a span of 6 bases. CDR3 amino acids: CASSLTGEQYF. As DNA, the CDR3 is TGTGCCAGCAGCTTAACAGGGGAGCAGTACTTC.

V usage is TRBV29-1 and J usage is TRBJ2-3, with TRBD2 matching 11 bases. The CDR3 totals 15 residues. CDR1 and CDR2 (germline): SQVTM, ANQGSEA. Germline trimming cut 3 bases from V and 4 bases from J; bases unmatched to any gene: 6. For the CDR3, the DNA is TGCAGCGTTGAGCCACTAGCGGGGGCCGCAGATACGCAGTATTTT. Protein: CSVEPLAGAADTQYF.

This chain links TRBV19 with TRBJ1-1; D unresolved. The CDR3 is 12 amino acids. Trimming left V 5 bases short and J 1 base short, with 5 bases between. The V gene's germline CDR1 is LNHDA and CDR2 SQIVND (reference sequence). CDR3 sequence reads: CASSDWNTEAFF. The CDR3 DNA sequence: TGTGCCAGTAGTGACTGGAACACTGAAGCTTTCTTT.

This rearrangement joins TRBV30 to TRBJ1-1; D is perhaps TRBD1 (5 bases). The germline gives CDR1 GTSNPN, CDR2 SVGIG (reference sequence). Between the trimmed V and J ends, which lost 5 bases and 8 bases, there was a span of 15 bases. The CDR3 totals 12 residues. The CDR3 spells CAWSAIGAEAFF. The CDR3 nucleotides are TGTGCCTGGTCGGCTATTGGGGCGGAAGCTTTCTTT.

This chain uses TRBV12-3 or TRBV12-4 with TRBJ2-5; no clear D gene. V was pared by 6 bases and J by 5 bases, with 7 bases between. The CDR3 is made up of 11 amino acids. In nucleotides, the CDR3 is TGTGCCAGCAGCTACCGGGAGACCCAGTACTTC. Amino acids: CASSYRETQYF.

Only a few counts were recorded for this clone. The CDR3 spells CASREGGHTDTQYF. CDR3 nucleotide sequence: TGTGCCAGCAGGGAGGGGGGGCACACAGATACGCAGTATTTT. This chain uses TRBV25-1 with TRBJ2-3, with D tentatively TRBD2 (7 bases). The V end was cut by 6 bases, the J end by 2 bases, with 12 bases between. The germline V gene encodes CDR1 MGHDK and CDR2 SYGVNS. The CDR3 has 14 residues.

The V gene is TRBV2, the J gene TRBJ1-6; TRBD1 is a possible D gene (5 bases). CDR1 is SNHLY and CDR2 is FYNNEI in the germline V gene. CDR3 length: 15 residues. The V end lost 6 bases, the J end lost 6 bases, and 15 bases lay between the germline ends. This chain's CDR3 is CASRAQGITNSPLHF. DNA of the CDR3: TGTGCCAGCAGGGCTCAGGGAATTACTAATTCACCCCTCCACTTT.

The chain couples TRBV25-1 to TRBJ1-3, with D tentatively TRBD1 (6 bases). CDR1 MGHDK and CDR2 SYGVNS come from the germline V gene. V gave up 6 bases and J gave up 3 bases, with 15 bases separating them. This CDR3 has 15 residues. The CDR3 region is CASSQPGEYGNTIYF. The CDR3 coding sequence is TGTGCCAGCAGCCAGCCAGGGGAATATGGAAACACCATATATTTT.

V gene TRBV4-1 combines with J gene TRBJ2-1; 8 bases match TRBD2. Germline-derived CDR1 and CDR2 are MGHRA and YSYEKL. With V trimmed by 3 bases and J by 12 bases, 13 bases remained unmatched. CDR3 length equals 15 residues. The CDR3 DNA follows: TGCGCCAGCAGCCAGAGCGGGAGCGTATTGATTGGGCAGTTCTTC. It yields the protein CASSQSGSVLIGQFF.

This chain joins TRBV30 and TRBJ1-5; a possible D gene is TRBD1 (5 bases). CDR1 GTSNPN and CDR2 SVGIG come from the germline V gene (reference sequence). This CDR3 contains 13 residues. V dropped 5 bases and J dropped 4 bases, with 12 bases sitting between them. This CDR3 is CAWSGHPNQPQHF. In DNA, the CDR3 is TGTGCCTGGTCCGGACACCCAAATCAGCCCCAGCATTTT.

In DNA, the CDR3 is TGTGCCACCAGCAGGGAACTAGCGCAAAGCTCCTACAATGAGCAGTTCTTC. Protein product: CATSRELAQSSYNEQFF. This chain connects TRBV15 to TRBJ2-1; 7 bases align to TRBD2. This CDR3 spans 17 amino acids. The junction had 8 bases not matched to a gene; V was cut back by 3 bases and J by 0 bases. In germline, CDR1 is LNHNV, CDR2 YYDKDF (reference sequence). Together with reference TRBV15 and TRBJ2-1, the CDR3 gives the full variable domain: DAMVIQNPRYQVTQFGKPVTLSCSQTLNHNVMYWYQQKSSQAPKLLFHYYDKDFNNEADTPDNFQSRRPNTSFCFLDIRSPGLGDTAMYLCATSRELAQSSYNEQFFGPGTRLTVL.

The chain uses TRBV5-1 and TRBJ2-3; TRBD2 agrees at 9 bases. V lost 0 bases, J lost 6 bases, and 8 bases stayed unmatched. The CDR3 runs to 16 residues. Germline CDR1 reads SGHRS; CDR2 reads YFSETQ. CDR3 coding DNA: TGCGCCAGCAGCTTGGGCGTGCGGGAGGGCGGGGATACGCAGTATTTT. Translated: CASSLGVREGGDTQYF.

The CDR3 region is CASSLRTGSGNTIYF. The DNA of the CDR3 is TGTGCCAGCAGCCTTCGGACAGGCTCTGGAAACACCATATATTTT. V is TRBV11-2 and J is TRBJ1-3, with TRBD1 matching over 7 bases. Looked up from germline, CDR1 is SGHAT and CDR2 is FQNNGV. The junction had 4 bases not matched to a gene; V was cut back by 5 bases and J by 0 bases. This CDR3 has 15 residues.

The CDR3 reads CASSPQAAGGTGELFF. DNA for the CDR3: TGTGCCAGCTCCCCTCAAGCGGCCGGCGGGACCGGGGAGCTGTTTTTT. The chain joins TRBV18 to TRBJ2-2; the D gene is possibly TRBD2 (5 bases). The CDR3 has 16 residues. Germline V lookup: CDR1 KGHSH, CDR2 LQKENI. Between the trimmed V and J ends, which lost 6 bases and 5 bases, there was a span of 19 bases.

V usage is TRBV19 and J usage is TRBJ1-2; tentative D call: TRBD1 (5 bases). Per germline, CDR1 LNHDA and CDR2 SQIVND (reference sequence). The germline V and J ends were trimmed by 3 bases and 0 bases, with 20 bases remaining between them. The CDR3 is 18 residues long. CDR3 residues: CASSIRLGQVSANYGYTF. The CDR3 coding sequence is TGTGCCAGTAGTATCCGCCTGGGGCAGGTTTCAGCTAACTATGGCTACACCTTC. Drawing the rest from reference TRBV19 and TRBJ1-2, the complete variable domain is DGGITQSPKYLFRKEGQNVTLSCEQNLNHDAMYWYRQDPGQGLRLIYYSQIVNDFQKGDIAEGYSVSREKKESFPLTVTSAQKNPTAFYLCASSIRLGQVSANYGYTFGSGTRLTVV.

The chain joins TRBV5-1 to TRBJ1-6; D gene unclear. Germline V CDR1 and CDR2: SGHRS, YFSETQ. V was shortened by 2 bases and J by 5 bases, with 11 bases between the two germline ends. The CDR3 consists of 15 residues. CDR3 loop: CASSFLGGNNSPLHF. CDR3 DNA sequence: TGCGCCAGCAGCTTTCTGGGAGGTAATAATTCACCCCTCCACTTT.

The rearrangement links TRBV18 to TRBJ1-2, with D possibly matching TRBD1 (5 bases). This CDR3 region has 13 residues. Looked up from germline, CDR1 is KGHSH and CDR2 is LQKENI. Trimming took 3 bases from V and 4 from J, leaving 9 bases between them. CDR3 DNA sequence: TGTGCCAGCTCACCGGGGCTTACCTATGGCTACACCTTC. Translating gives CASSPGLTYGYTF.

The chain combines TRBV5-5 with TRBJ1-5, with D uncertain. The germline V gene has CDR1 SGHKS and CDR2 YYEKEE (reference sequence). CDR3 length equals 15 residues. V gave up 0 bases and J gave up 3 bases, with 10 bases separating them. The DNA of the CDR3 is TGTGCCAGCAGCTTGGAACCAGTCCTCAATCAGCCCCAGCATTTT. The encoded protein is CASSLEPVLNQPQHF.

The rearrangement links TRBV5-1 to TRBJ1-3; the match to TRBD1 covers 7 bases. This CDR3 has 15 amino acids. V trimming: 4 bases; J trimming: 2 bases; junction bases outside the gene matches: 6. CDR1 and CDR2 (germline): SGHRS, YFSETQ. The CDR3: CASSGGTAAGNTIYF. As DNA, the CDR3 is TGCGCCAGCAGCGGAGGGACAGCAGCTGGAAACACCATATATTTT.

In its sample, this clone was seen once. V usage is TRBV19 and J usage is TRBJ2-1, with D possibly being TRBD2 (7 bases). Germline V gene data show CDR1 as LNHDA and CDR2 as SQIVND (reference sequence). V gave up 4 bases and J gave up 4 bases, with 14 bases separating them. This CDR3 comprises 15 residues. CDR3: CASSTGRGRYNEQFF. CDR3 nucleotides: TGTGCCAGTAGTACGGGGAGGGGGAGGTACAATGAGCAGTTCTTC.